Described below is a single TCR beta chain sequence and its context. Germline V gene sequence: CDR1 SEHNR, CDR2 FQNEAQ (reference sequence). This CDR3 is built from 14 residues. The ends were cut back, 8 bases at V and 5 bases at J, with 18 bases in the middle. The authors' processing: Reference gene primers were amplified, and this amplification served to estimate nucleated cell counts. Some clones are missing from TCRdb's copy, which holds only in-frame ones; the method was immunoSEQ multiplex PCR. The V and J calls and clone size were taken over from that table, and D and trimming were inferred from the DNA. The table includes 200,000 to 250,000 clones, around 83% detected once. This specimen comes from a study of blood T cell repertoires in COVID-19. Study at large: There were acute and convalescent COVID-19 samples, and they came from the United States, Italy and Spain. Sources were T cells, B-cell-depleted T cells, or PBMCs; the material itself was cDNA or gDNA.

This chain joins TRBV7-9 and TRBJ1-1; a weak D match, TRBD1 (6 bases). This sequence originates from a man aged 30 to 45 who had recovered from COVID-19. The sequenced sample was peripheral blood. This CDR3 reads CASLSGHPGTEAFF. The CDR3, as DNA: TGTGCCAGCCTATCGGGACACCCAGGGACTGAAGCTTTCTTT.